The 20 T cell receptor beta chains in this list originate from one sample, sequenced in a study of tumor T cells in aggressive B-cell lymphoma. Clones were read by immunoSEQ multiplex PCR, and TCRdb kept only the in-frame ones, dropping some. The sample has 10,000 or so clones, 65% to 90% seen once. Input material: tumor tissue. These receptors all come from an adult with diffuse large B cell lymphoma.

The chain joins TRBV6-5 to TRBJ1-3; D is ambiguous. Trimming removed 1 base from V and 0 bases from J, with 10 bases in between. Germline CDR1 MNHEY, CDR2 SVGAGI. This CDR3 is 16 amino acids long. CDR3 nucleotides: TGTGCCAGCAGTTACTACGAGTTTGGCTCTGGAAACACCATATATTTT. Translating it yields CASSYYEFGSGNTIYF.

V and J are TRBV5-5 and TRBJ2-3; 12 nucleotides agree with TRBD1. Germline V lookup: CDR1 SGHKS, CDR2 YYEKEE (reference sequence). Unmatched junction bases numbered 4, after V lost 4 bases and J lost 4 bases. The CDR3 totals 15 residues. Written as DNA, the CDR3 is TGTGCCAGCAGCGAAGGGACAGGGGGCCCAGATACGCAGTATTTT. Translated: CASSEGTGGPDTQYF.

CDR3 coding DNA: TGTGCCAGCAGCCGGGGAGGGTCAGGAGCCTACGAGCAGTACTTC. This codes for CASSRGGSGAYEQYF. V gene TRBV7-9 combines with J gene TRBJ2-7; 7 bases are a match to TRBD2. V lost 5 bases to trimming and J lost 2 bases; unmatched junction nucleotides: 9. This CDR3 has 15 residues. The germline gives CDR1 SEHNR, CDR2 FQNEAQ (reference sequence).

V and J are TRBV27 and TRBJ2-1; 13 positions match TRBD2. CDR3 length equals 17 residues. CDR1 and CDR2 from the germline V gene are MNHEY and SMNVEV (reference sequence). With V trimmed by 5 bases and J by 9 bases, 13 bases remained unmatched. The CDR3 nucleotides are TGTGCCAGCAGTAGCCCCCCACTAGCGGGAGGGCCGGGTGAGCAGTTCTTC. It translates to CASSSPPLAGGPGEQFF.

CDR3 nucleotides: TGCAGCGTTTCTAGCGGGAGAGAGACCCAGTACTTC. It specifies CSVSSGRETQYF. V gene TRBV29-1 combines with J gene TRBJ2-5; 10 bases match TRBD2. V shed 5 bases, J shed 4 bases, and the junction held 1 base outside the gene matches. The CDR3 runs 12 residues. The germline V gene encodes CDR1 SQVTM and CDR2 ANQGSEA.

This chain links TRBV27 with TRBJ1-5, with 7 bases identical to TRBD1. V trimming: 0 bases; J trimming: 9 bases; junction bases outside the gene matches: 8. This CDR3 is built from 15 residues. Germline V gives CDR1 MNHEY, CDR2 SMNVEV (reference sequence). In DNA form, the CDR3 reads TGTGCCAGCAGTTTATCCCAGGGGGTAAAAGGGCCCCAGCATTTT. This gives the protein CASSLSQGVKGPQHF.

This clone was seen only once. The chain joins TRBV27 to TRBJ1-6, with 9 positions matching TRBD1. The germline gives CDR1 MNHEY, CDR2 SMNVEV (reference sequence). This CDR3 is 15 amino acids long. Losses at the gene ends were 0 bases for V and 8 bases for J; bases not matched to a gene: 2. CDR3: CASSLSWTGDSPLHF. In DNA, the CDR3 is TGTGCCAGCAGTTTATCCTGGACAGGGGATTCACCCCTCCACTTT.

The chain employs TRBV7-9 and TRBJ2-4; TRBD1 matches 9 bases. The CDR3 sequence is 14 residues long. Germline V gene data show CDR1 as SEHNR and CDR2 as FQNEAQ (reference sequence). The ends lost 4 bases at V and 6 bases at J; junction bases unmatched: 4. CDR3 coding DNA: TGTGCCAGCAGCTACGAGGACAGGGGAAACATTCAGTACTTC. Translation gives CASSYEDRGNIQYF. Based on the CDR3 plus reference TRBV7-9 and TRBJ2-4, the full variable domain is DTGVSQNPRHKITKRGQNVTFRCDPISEHNRLYWYRQTLGQGPEFLTYFQNEAQLEKSRLLSDRFSAERPKGSFSTLEIQRTEQGDSAMYLCASSYEDRGNIQYFGAGTRLSVL.

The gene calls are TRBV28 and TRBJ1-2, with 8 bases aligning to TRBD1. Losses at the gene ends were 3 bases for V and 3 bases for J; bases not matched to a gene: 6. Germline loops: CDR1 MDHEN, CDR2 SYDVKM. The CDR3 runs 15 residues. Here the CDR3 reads CASSLAGTGHYGYTF. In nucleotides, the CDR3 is TGTGCCAGCAGTTTGGCCGGGACAGGACACTATGGCTACACCTTC.

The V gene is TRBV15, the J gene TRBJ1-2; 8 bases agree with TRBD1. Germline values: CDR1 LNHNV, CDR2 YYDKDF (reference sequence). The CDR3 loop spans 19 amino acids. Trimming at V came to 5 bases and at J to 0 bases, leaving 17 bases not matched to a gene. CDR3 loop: CATSADLTQGAGANYGYTF. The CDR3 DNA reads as TGTGCCACCAGCGCAGACTTGACCCAGGGGGCCGGGGCTAACTATGGCTACACCTTC.

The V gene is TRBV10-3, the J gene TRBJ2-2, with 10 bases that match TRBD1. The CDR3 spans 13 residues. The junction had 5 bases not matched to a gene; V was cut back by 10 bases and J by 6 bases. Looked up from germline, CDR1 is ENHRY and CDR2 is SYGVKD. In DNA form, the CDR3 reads TGTGCCACCAGGACAGGGGGGTCCGGGGAGCTGTTTTTT. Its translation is CATRTGGSGELFF.

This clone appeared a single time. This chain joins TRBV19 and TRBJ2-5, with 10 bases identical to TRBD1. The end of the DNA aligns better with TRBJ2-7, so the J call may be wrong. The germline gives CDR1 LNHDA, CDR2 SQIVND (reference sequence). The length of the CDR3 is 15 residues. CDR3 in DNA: TGTGCCAGTAGTATCGACAGGGGGCGGACGTACGAGCAGTACTTC. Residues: CASSIDRGRTYEQYF.

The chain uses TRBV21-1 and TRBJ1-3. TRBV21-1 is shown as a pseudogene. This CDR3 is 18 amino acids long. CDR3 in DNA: TGTGCCAGCAGCATTAGGGTCCTTGAGGGAAGCTCTGGAAACACCATATATTTT. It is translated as CASSIRVLEGSSGNTIYF.

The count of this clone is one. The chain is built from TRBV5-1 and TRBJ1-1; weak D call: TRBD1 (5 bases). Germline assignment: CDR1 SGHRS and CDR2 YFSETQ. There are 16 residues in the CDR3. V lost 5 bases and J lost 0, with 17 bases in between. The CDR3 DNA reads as TGCGCCAGCAGGGATGGGAGGGGTGATCTGAACACTGAAGCTTTCTTT. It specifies CASRDGRGDLNTEAFF. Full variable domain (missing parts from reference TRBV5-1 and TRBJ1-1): KAGVTQTPRYLIKTRGQQVTLSCSPISGHRSVSWYQQTPGQGLQFLFEYFSETQRNKGNFPGRFSGRQFSNSRSEMNVSTLELGDSALYLCASRDGRGDLNTEAFFGQGTRLTVV.

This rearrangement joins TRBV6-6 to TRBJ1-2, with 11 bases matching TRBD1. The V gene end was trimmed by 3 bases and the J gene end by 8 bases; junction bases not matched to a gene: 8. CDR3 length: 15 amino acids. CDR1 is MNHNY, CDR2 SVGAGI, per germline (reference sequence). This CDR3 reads CASSYLDGTGGGYTF. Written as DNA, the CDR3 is TGTGCCAGCAGTTATCTCGACGGGACAGGGGGAGGCTACACCTTC.

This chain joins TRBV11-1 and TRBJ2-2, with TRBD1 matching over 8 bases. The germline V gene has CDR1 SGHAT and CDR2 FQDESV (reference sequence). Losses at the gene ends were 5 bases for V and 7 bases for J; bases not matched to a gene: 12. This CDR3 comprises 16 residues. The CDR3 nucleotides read TGTGCCAGCAGCCCGCGGACAGGGCTTTACGGCGGGGAGCTGTTTTTT. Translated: CASSPRTGLYGGELFF. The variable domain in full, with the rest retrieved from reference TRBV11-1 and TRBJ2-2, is EAEVAQSPRYKITEKSQAVAFWCDPISGHATLYWYRQILGQGPELLVQFQDESVVDDSQLPKDRFSAERLKGVDSTLKIQPAELGDSAMYLCASSPRTGLYGGELFFGEGSRLTVL.

The CDR3 DNA reads TGTGCCAGCACCCTAGGGGTATTTAACACTGAAGCTTTCTTT. This translates into CASTLGVFNTEAFF. The chain links TRBV6-5 to TRBJ1-1; D possibly corresponds to TRBD1 (5 bases). From germline, CDR1 is MNHEY and CDR2 SVGAGI. This CDR3 is built from 14 residues. V shed 7 bases and J shed 2 bases, with 14 bases lying between them.

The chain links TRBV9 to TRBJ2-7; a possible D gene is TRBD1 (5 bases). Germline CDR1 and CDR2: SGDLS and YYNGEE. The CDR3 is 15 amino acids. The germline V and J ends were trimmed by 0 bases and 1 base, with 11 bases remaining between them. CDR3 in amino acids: CASSVAQGPSYEQYF. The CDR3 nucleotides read TGTGCCAGCAGCGTAGCGCAGGGCCCTTCCTACGAGCAGTACTTC.

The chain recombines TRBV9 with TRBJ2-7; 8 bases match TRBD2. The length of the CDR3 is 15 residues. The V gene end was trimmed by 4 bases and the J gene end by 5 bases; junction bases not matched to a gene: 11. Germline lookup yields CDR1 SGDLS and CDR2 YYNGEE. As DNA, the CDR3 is TGTGCCAGCAGCCCCAATCCGGGGGGGATACACGAGCAGTACTTC. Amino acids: CASSPNPGGIHEQYF.

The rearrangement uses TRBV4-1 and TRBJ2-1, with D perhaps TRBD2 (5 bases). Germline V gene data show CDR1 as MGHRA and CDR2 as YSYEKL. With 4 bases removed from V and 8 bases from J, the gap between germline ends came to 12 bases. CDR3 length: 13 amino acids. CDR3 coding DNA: TGCGCCAGCAGCCCCGAGGGTCGCCATGAGCAGTTCTTC. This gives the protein CASSPEGRHEQFF.